A single sample is the source of the 8 T cell receptor beta chains below, sequenced in a study of CD4 T cell repertoires in COVID-19. The protocol was immunoSEQ multiplex PCR, while the TCRdb copy is restricted to in-frame clones and leaves out a portion. The sample yields over 75,000 clones, roughly 80% seen once. Material: CD4+ T cells from peripheral blood, obtained after recovery from COVID-19. The receptors were gathered from a human donor who had COVID-19.

The chain employs TRBV27 and TRBJ1-2, with D possibly being TRBD1 (6 bases). The V gene lost 6 bases and the J gene lost 8 bases, with 22 bases spanning the gap. Germline V gives CDR1 MNHEY, CDR2 SMNVEV (reference sequence). The CDR3 runs 15 residues. The CDR3 nucleotides are TGTGCCAGCAGCGCCGAGGGGGGGCGTATTTGGGGCTACACCTTC. It encodes CASSAEGGRIWGYTF.

The chain couples TRBV20-1 to TRBJ2-7; weak D call: TRBD2 (5 bases). The CDR3 length is 13 residues. With 3 bases removed from V and 5 bases from J, the gap between germline ends came to 14 bases. Per the germline V gene, CDR1 is DFQATT and CDR2 is SNEGSKA (reference sequence). CDR3 loop: CSASLRVLDEQYF. The CDR3 nucleotides are TGCAGTGCTAGTTTGAGGGTACTAGACGAGCAGTACTTC.

V and J are TRBV18 and TRBJ1-4, with TRBD1 matching over 11 bases. This CDR3 comprises 15 residues. The V and J ends lost 3 bases and 17 bases, in that order; junction bases with no gene match: 14. From germline, CDR1 is KGHSH and CDR2 LQKENI. CDR3 amino acids: CASSPPDRGHGKRFF. The CDR3 nucleotides are TGTGCCAGCTCACCGCCGGACAGGGGGCATGGAAAACGTTTTTTT.

V gene TRBV7-2 combines with J gene TRBJ2-3, with D tentatively TRBD2 (5 bases). Trimming left V 2 bases short and J 2 bases short, with 11 bases between. The CDR3 extends over 15 amino acids. Germline V lookup: CDR1 SGHTA, CDR2 FQGNSA. CDR3: CASSLQAEYTDTQYF. Written as DNA, the CDR3 is TGTGCCAGCAGCTTACAAGCGGAATACACAGATACGCAGTATTTT.

This chain joins TRBV3-1 (or the pseudogene TRBV3-2) and TRBJ2-5, with TRBD1 matching 8 bases. Germline V gene lookup returns CDR1 LGHDT and CDR2 YNNKEL (reference sequence). The V segment lost 3 bases and the J segment 1 base; nucleotides outside the gene matches: 7. The CDR3 has 16 residues. The CDR3, as DNA: TGTGCCAGCAGCCAGGCGGACAGGGAATTCCAAGAGACCCAGTACTTC. This codes for CASSQADREFQETQYF.

The rearrangement links TRBV2 to TRBJ2-2, with D maybe TRBD2 (5 bases). Looked up from germline, CDR1 is SNHLY and CDR2 is FYNNEI. CDR3 size: 15 residues. The V end lost 6 bases, the J end lost 1 base, and 12 bases lay between the germline ends. CDR3 in amino acids: CASRNGIGNTGELFF. Here the CDR3 DNA reads TGTGCCAGCAGAAACGGGATAGGGAACACCGGGGAGCTGTTTTTT.

This chain connects TRBV11-2 to TRBJ2-1; no reliable D call. The CDR3 spans 14 residues. V shed 1 base and J shed 8 bases, with 12 bases lying between them. CDR1 and CDR2 (germline): SGHAT, FQNNGV. In DNA, the CDR3 is TGTGCCAGCAGCTTAGGCCTGGGGATCGATGAGCAGTTCTTC. As protein: CASSLGLGIDEQFF.

The chain employs TRBV5-8 and TRBJ2-7, with unresolved D. The CDR3 covers 13 residues. The V end was cut by 0 bases, the J end by 1 base, with 5 bases between. Germline assignment: CDR1 SGHTS and CDR2 YDEGEE. The CDR3 spells CASSLDNSYEQYF. The CDR3, as DNA: TGTGCCAGCAGCTTGGACAATTCCTACGAGCAGTACTTC.